Following are 26 T cell receptor beta chains from one sample sequenced in a study of blood T cell repertoires in COVID-19. Generated by immunoSEQ multiplex PCR, the TCRdb table keeps only in-frame clones and is missing some. The profile covers 250,000 to 350,000 clones, with around 88% appearing a single time and approximately 0.84% taken by the ten largest. The sample was peripheral blood. Receptors originate from a man under 40 with acute or convalescent COVID-19.

The chain couples TRBV11-2 to TRBJ1-1; TRBD1 matches 9 bases. J gave up 5 bases and V 5 bases, and 21 bases lay outside the gene matches. Germline CDR1 SGHAT, CDR2 FQNNGV. CDR3 length: 19 residues. The CDR3 nucleotides read TGTGCCAGCAGCAGAATTTTCCAGCGTCGGCGACAGGGGGGGACTGAAGCTTTCTTT. Its protein product is CASSRIFQRRRQGGTEAFF.

J is TRBJ1-1 and V is TRBV12-3 or TRBV12-4; 7 bases align to TRBD1. The J segment lost 11 bases and the V segment lost 2 bases, leaving 5 bases of the junction unmatched. This CDR3 is 12 amino acids long. The CDR3 protein is CASSLTTGVAFF. The CDR3 DNA sequence: TGTGCCAGCAGTTTAACTACAGGGGTGGCTTTCTTT.

V and J are TRBV5-6 and TRBJ1-2, with 8 bases aligning to TRBD1. This CDR3 has 13 residues. The germline CDR1 and CDR2 sequences are SGHDT and YYEEEE. V was clipped by 5 bases and J by 6 bases; unmatched bases: 6. The CDR3 sequence: CASSSYRGDGYTF. CDR3 coding DNA: TGTGCCAGCAGTTCCTACAGGGGGGATGGCTACACCTTC.

The V call is TRBV27, the J call TRBJ2-7, with TRBD2 identical over 12 bases. The ends lost 1 base at V and 5 bases at J; junction bases unmatched: 6. CDR1 MNHEY and CDR2 SMNVEV come from the germline V gene (reference sequence). The CDR3 is 16 amino acids. The DNA for the CDR3 is TGTGCCAGCAGTTTATTGGCTAGCGGGAGGGGAAACGAGCAGTACTTC. Amino acids: CASSLLASGRGNEQYF.

The chain uses TRBV6-5 and TRBJ2-7, with D possibly being TRBD2 (6 bases). Trimming took off 6 bases at V and 6 bases at J, with 18 bases between the two ends. Germline lookup yields CDR1 MNHEY and CDR2 SVGAGI. The CDR3 is 14 amino acids. CDR3 protein: CASRISTGGVEQYF. CDR3 DNA sequence: TGTGCCAGCAGAATTTCCACCGGAGGGGTCGAGCAGTACTTC.

The chain couples TRBV30 to TRBJ2-3; 11 nucleotides line up with TRBD2. The CDR3 covers 17 residues. CDR1 and CDR2 (germline): GTSNPN, SVGIG (reference sequence). J gave up 0 bases and V 3 bases, and 8 bases lay outside the gene matches. The CDR3 spells CAWSPGTSGSSTDTQYF. In DNA form, the CDR3 reads TGTGCCTGGAGCCCCGGGACTAGCGGTTCTAGCACAGATACGCAGTATTTT.

CDR3: CASSRTGTGELFF. The CDR3 DNA reads TGTGCCAGCAGCCGCACGGGGACCGGGGAGCTGTTTTTT. The chain employs TRBV3-1 (or the pseudogene TRBV3-2) and TRBJ2-2; possible D gene TRBD2, 5 bases. The CDR3 totals 13 residues. CDR1 LGHDT and CDR2 YNNKEL come from the germline V gene (reference sequence). The germline V and J ends were trimmed by 4 bases and 5 bases, with 8 bases remaining between them.

The chain recombines TRBV18 with TRBJ1-2, with D possibly matching TRBD1 (5 bases). V dropped 3 bases and J dropped 4 bases, with 15 bases sitting between them. From germline, CDR1 is KGHSH and CDR2 LQKENI. This CDR3 spans 15 amino acids. The CDR3 bases are TGTGCCAGCTCACCCCCTGGACGGGACTTCTATGGCTACACCTTC. Its translation is CASSPPGRDFYGYTF.

The gene calls are TRBV3-1 (or the pseudogene TRBV3-2) and TRBJ1-1, with D maybe TRBD1 (5 bases). The V gene's germline CDR1 is LGHDT and CDR2 YNNKEL (reference sequence). Deletions cut 6 bases from V and 4 bases from J, with 12 bases between. The CDR3 length is 13 residues. In DNA form, the CDR3 reads TGTGCCAGCAGGAAATTCGGGGGCACTGAAGCTTTCTTT. Protein: CASRKFGGTEAFF.

The V call is TRBV9, the J call TRBJ2-6; no clear D gene. Germline CDR1 reads SGDLS; CDR2 reads YYNGEE. This CDR3 spans 15 amino acids. Trimming shortened V by 0 bases and J by 1 base, and 5 bases separated the two germline ends. The DNA for the CDR3 is TGTGCCAGCAGCGTAGCGGGTTCTGGGGCCAACGTCCTGACTTTC. Protein: CASSVAGSGANVLTF.

V is TRBV5-1 and J is TRBJ2-5; TRBD2 matches 8 bases. V trimming: 0 bases; J trimming: 2 bases; junction bases outside the gene matches: 12. Germline V gene sequence: CDR1 SGHRS, CDR2 YFSETQ. The CDR3 covers 18 residues. The CDR3 is CASSLATSAPPRQETQYF. The CDR3 region has the DNA TGCGCCAGCAGCTTGGCGACTAGCGCGCCACCTCGACAAGAGACCCAGTACTTC.

V is TRBV5-5 and J is TRBJ2-1; D unresolved. CDR3 size: 15 residues. The V gene's germline CDR1 is SGHKS and CDR2 YYEKEE (reference sequence). Trimming shortened V by 1 base and J by 0 bases, and 8 bases separated the two germline ends. The CDR3 DNA sequence: TGTGCCAGCAGCTTGATCAGAAGCTCCTACAATGAGCAGTTCTTC. Protein: CASSLIRSSYNEQFF.

This chain joins TRBV7-2 and TRBJ2-2; D may be TRBD2 (6 bases). V was cut by 1 base and J by 5 bases, with 20 bases left in between. CDR3 size: 18 residues. Germline CDR1 and CDR2: SGHTA and FQGNSA. The DNA for the CDR3 is TGTGCCAGCAGCTTAGATTACGGGACTCCGGGGTTGACCGGGGAGCTGTTTTTT. Its protein is CASSLDYGTPGLTGELFF.

The chain is built from TRBV7-9 and TRBJ2-1; 7 bases fit TRBD1. This CDR3 comprises 16 residues. The junction had 12 bases not matched to a gene; V was cut back by 7 bases and J by 3 bases. Germline assignment: CDR1 SEHNR and CDR2 FQNEAQ (reference sequence). The CDR3 DNA follows: TGTGCCAGCACCCCTTGGGCGACAGGGTACTACAATGAGCAGTTCTTC. Translated, it gives CASTPWATGYYNEQFF. The full variable domain, its missing parts supplied by reference TRBV7-9 and TRBJ2-1, is DTGVSQNPRHKITKRGQNVTFRCDPISEHNRLYWYRQTLGQGPEFLTYFQNEAQLEKSRLLSDRFSAERPKGSFSTLEIQRTEQGDSAMYLCASTPWATGYYNEQFFGPGTRLTVL.

CDR3 protein: CASSLGLGARDEQYF. The CDR3 DNA sequence: TGTGCCAGCAGCCTTGGTCTGGGGGCACGGGACGAGCAGTACTTC. The V gene is TRBV5-8, the J gene TRBJ2-7; TRBD1 might be the D (6 bases). The CDR3 extends over 15 amino acids. Germline V gene data show CDR1 as SGHTS and CDR2 as YDEGEE. Deletions cut 4 bases from V and 5 bases from J, with 19 bases between.

V is TRBV11-1 and J is TRBJ2-7; the D is unclear. Germline V CDR1 and CDR2: SGHAT, FQDESV (reference sequence). V lost 3 bases, J lost 3 bases, and 9 bases lay in between. The CDR3 runs 13 residues. CDR3 bases: TGTGCCAGCAGCTTTTTACTGAACTACGAGCAGTACTTC. Translation: CASSFLLNYEQYF.

V is TRBV5-1 and J is TRBJ2-1, with TRBD1 matching 9 bases. This CDR3 is 17 amino acids long. Trimming at V came to 2 bases and at J to 5 bases, leaving 11 bases not matched to a gene. Germline V gives CDR1 SGHRS, CDR2 YFSETQ. The CDR3 sequence is CASSFWDREYGHNEQFF. In DNA form, the CDR3 reads TGCGCCAGCAGCTTTTGGGACAGGGAATATGGACACAATGAGCAGTTCTTC. The whole variable domain, filled in from reference TRBV5-1 and TRBJ2-1, reads KAGVTQTPRYLIKTRGQQVTLSCSPISGHRSVSWYQQTPGQGLQFLFEYFSETQRNKGNFPGRFSGRQFSNSRSEMNVSTLELGDSALYLCASSFWDREYGHNEQFFGPGTRLTVL.

The gene calls are TRBV5-6 and TRBJ2-1; TRBD2 aligns across 10 bases. CDR3 size: 17 residues. Looked up from germline, CDR1 is SGHDT and CDR2 is YYEEEE. Trimming cost V 0 bases and J 6 bases; bases outside gene matches: 9. The CDR3 is CASSLGLAGERSNEQFF. The CDR3 DNA reads TGTGCCAGCAGCTTGGGGCTAGCGGGAGAAAGATCCAATGAGCAGTTCTTC.

The J gene is TRBJ1-2, the V gene TRBV4-1, with 8 nucleotides matching TRBD1. V lost 0 bases to trimming and J lost 8 bases; unmatched junction nucleotides: 5. This CDR3 spans 14 amino acids. Germline lookup yields CDR1 MGHRA and CDR2 YSYEKL. The CDR3 sequence is CASSQEPGGRGYTF. In DNA, the CDR3 is TGCGCCAGCAGCCAAGAACCAGGGGGCAGAGGCTACACCTTC.

The chain links TRBV30 to TRBJ1-1; possibly TRBD1 for D (5 bases). The germline V gene encodes CDR1 GTSNPN and CDR2 SVGIG (reference sequence). Between the trimmed V and J ends, which lost 5 bases and 2 bases, there was a span of 12 bases. The CDR3 is made up of 13 amino acids. The CDR3 bases are TGTGCCTGGGATGGGGCATTTAACACTGAAGCTTTCTTT. Its translation is CAWDGAFNTEAFF. Based on the CDR3 plus reference TRBV30 and TRBJ1-1, the full variable domain is SQTIHQWPATLVQPVGSPLSLECTVEGTSNPNLYWYRQAAGRGLQLLFYSVGIGQISSEVPQNLSASRPQDRQFILSSKKLLLSDSGFYLCAWDGAFNTEAFFGQGTRLTVV.

V usage is TRBV5-1 and J usage is TRBJ2-3; 7 bases match TRBD1. The CDR3 covers 13 residues. J gave up 4 bases and V 7 bases, and 6 bases lay outside the gene matches. CDR1 and CDR2 (germline): SGHRS, YFSETQ. The CDR3 coding sequence is TGCGCCAGCGGCGACAGGGTTTCAGATACGCAGTATTTT. Its protein is CASGDRVSDTQYF.

The chain links TRBV27 to TRBJ2-7; 7 bases agree with TRBD2. Germline V gives CDR1 MNHEY, CDR2 SMNVEV (reference sequence). V was pared by 3 bases and J by 3 bases, with 11 bases of the junction left unmatched. There are 16 residues in the CDR3. CDR3: CASSLKAGVRIYEQYF. CDR3 sequence (DNA): TGTGCCAGCAGTTTGAAGGCGGGAGTGCGTATCTACGAGCAGTACTTC.

The chain combines TRBV2 with TRBJ1-1, with D unclear. This CDR3 is built from 13 residues. Germline V gene sequence: CDR1 SNHLY, CDR2 FYNNEI. V was shortened by 11 bases and J by 0 bases, with 13 bases between the two germline ends. The CDR3 DNA sequence: TGTGCCGGGCACAGAAATTTGAACACTGAAGCTTTCTTT. It translates to CAGHRNLNTEAFF.

The chain joins TRBV28 to TRBJ2-2; weak D call: TRBD2 (6 bases). The CDR3 covers 14 residues. The germline V gene encodes CDR1 MDHEN and CDR2 SYDVKM. V shed 3 bases and J shed 5 bases, with 10 bases lying between them. The CDR3 coding sequence is TGTGCCAGCAGTTTCAACGGAGGGACCGGGGAGCTGTTTTTT. Translated, it gives CASSFNGGTGELFF.

This clone came up a few times. J is TRBJ1-4 and V is TRBV5-5; D ambiguous. The CDR3 has 14 amino acids. Germline CDR1 is SGHKS and CDR2 is YYEKEE (reference sequence). Trimming removed 3 bases from V and 1 base from J, with 7 bases in between. CDR3 sequence: CASSWAGTNEKLFF. For the CDR3, the DNA is TGTGCCAGCAGCTGGGCGGGAACTAATGAAAAACTGTTTTTT.

V is TRBV11-1 and J is TRBJ1-1; maybe TRBD1 (6 bases). Germline V gene sequence: CDR1 SGHAT, CDR2 FQDESV (reference sequence). The CDR3 spans 14 residues. Trimming pared 3 bases from V and 7 bases from J, leaving 15 bases between. The CDR3 region has the DNA TGTGCCAGCAGCTTCCATAGGGGAGGGGGTGAAGCTTTCTTT. Encoded protein: CASSFHRGGGEAFF.